Each of the 18 T cell receptor beta chains below was sequenced from the same sample in a study of T cell responses to AZD1222 COVID-19 vaccine. Repertoires were generated with immunoSEQ multiplex PCR, while TCRdb's copy carries only in-frame clones and drops some. The sample yields 100,000 to 150,000 clones, 65% to 90% seen once. The input for sequencing was peripheral blood, taken on day 0 of AZD1222 vaccination. Receptors were obtained from an adult in good health.

The chain is built from TRBV6-5 and TRBJ1-2; a possible D gene is TRBD1 (5 bases). The CDR3 spans 15 residues. Per germline, CDR1 MNHEY and CDR2 SVGAGI. V dropped 4 bases and J dropped 9 bases, with 21 bases sitting between them. CDR3 sequence reads: CASSSTMGTGRSYTF. The CDR3 nucleotides are TGTGCCAGCAGTTCTACGATGGGGACTGGTAGAAGCTACACCTTC.

V usage is TRBV27 and J usage is TRBJ1-2; 9 bases align to TRBD1. V lost 5 bases, J lost 7 bases, and 14 bases stayed unmatched. This CDR3 spans 16 amino acids. CDR1 is MNHEY and CDR2 is SMNVEV in the germline V gene (reference sequence). DNA for the CDR3: TGTGCCAGCAGTCGTAACGCGGGGACAGGGCTTTCTGGCTACACCTTC. Translation: CASSRNAGTGLSGYTF.

V gene TRBV7-9 combines with J gene TRBJ1-2; no firm D call. The CDR3 has 17 amino acids. Trimming pared 5 bases from V and 8 bases from J, leaving 27 bases between. Germline-derived CDR1 and CDR2 are SEHNR and FQNEAQ (reference sequence). Here the CDR3 reads CASSLSTGTFSFGGYTF. For the CDR3, the DNA is TGTGCCAGCAGCCTGAGTACGGGTACCTTCTCATTCGGAGGCTACACCTTC. Complete variable domain (other parts from reference TRBV7-9 and TRBJ1-2): DTGVSQNPRHKITKRGQNVTFRCDPISEHNRLYWYRQTLGQGPEFLTYFQNEAQLEKSRLLSDRFSAERPKGSFSTLEIQRTEQGDSAMYLCASSLSTGTFSFGGYTFGSGTRLTVV.

Ten or more counts support this clone. This rearrangement joins TRBV7-9 to TRBJ1-5; D not resolved. V lost 5 bases and J 5 bases, leaving 16 bases between the germline ends. Germline lookup yields CDR1 SEHNR and CDR2 FQNEAQ (reference sequence). The CDR3 runs 15 residues. For the CDR3, the DNA is TGTGCCAGCAGCCCCACAAGTAGTGGCGATCAGCCCCAGCATTTT. Its protein is CASSPTSSGDQPQHF.

This clone was seen a single time. The chain has TRBV19 and TRBJ1-2, with D unresolved. CDR1 LNHDA and CDR2 SQIVND come from the germline V gene (reference sequence). The CDR3 runs 13 residues. Trimming shortened V by 4 bases and J by 8 bases, and 14 bases separated the two germline ends. CDR3 loop: CASSTLRQEGYTF. Here the CDR3 DNA reads TGTGCCAGTAGTACCCTCCGGCAGGAAGGCTACACCTTC. The full variable domain, in which reference TRBV19 and TRBJ1-2 provide the parts outside the CDR3, is DGGITQSPKYLFRKEGQNVTLSCEQNLNHDAMYWYRQDPGQGLRLIYYSQIVNDFQKGDIAEGYSVSREKKESFPLTVTSAQKNPTAFYLCASSTLRQEGYTFGSGTRLTVV.

Note on this clone: In the same sample, other DNA sequences code for this CDR3. The chain uses TRBV5-6 and TRBJ1-2; 8 bases agree with TRBD1. CDR3 length: 14 amino acids. Germline CDR1 is SGHDT and CDR2 is YYEEEE. The ends lost 0 bases at V and 4 bases at J; junction bases unmatched: 2. Here the CDR3 DNA reads TGTGCCAGCAGCTTGGGTCAGGGGGCCTATGGCTACACCTTC. This gives the protein CASSLGQGAYGYTF.

V and J are TRBV6-5 and TRBJ2-5; perhaps D is TRBD1 or TRBD2 (5 bases each). V gave up 8 bases and J gave up 3 bases, with 10 bases separating them. Germline CDR1 and CDR2: MNHEY and SVGAGI. This CDR3 is 12 amino acids long. CDR3 in DNA: TGTGCCAGCCGGGTGGGGGAAGAGACCCAGTACTTC. Protein sequence: CASRVGEETQYF.

This clone was observed a few times. The genes are TRBV5-1 and TRBJ1-3; D unclear. Germline V gene data show CDR1 as SGHRS and CDR2 as YFSETQ. V was cut by 1 base and J by 4 bases, with 9 bases left in between. This CDR3 has 14 amino acids. CDR3 sequence (DNA): TGCGCCAGCAGCTTGCAAGGGCTCGGAAACACCATATATTTT. As protein: CASSLQGLGNTIYF.

This rearrangement joins TRBV11-3 to TRBJ2-1; 9 positions match TRBD2. J was trimmed by 3 bases and V by 5 bases; bases with no gene match: 8. This CDR3 has 16 amino acids. From germline, CDR1 is SGHNT and CDR2 YENEEA. In nucleotides, the CDR3 is TGTGCCAGCAGCCCGGAATCGACTAGCGGCTACAATGAGCAGTTCTTC. It is translated as CASSPESTSGYNEQFF.

The chain has TRBV2 and TRBJ2-1, with 8 nucleotides matching TRBD1. The germline CDR1 and CDR2 sequences are SNHLY and FYNNEI. This CDR3 spans 14 amino acids. The V and J ends lost 5 bases and 9 bases, in that order; junction bases with no gene match: 9. The CDR3 loop is CASSLYPQGAEQFF. CDR3 bases: TGTGCCAGCAGTCTCTACCCCCAGGGGGCTGAGCAGTTCTTC.

This chain joins TRBV3-1 (or the pseudogene TRBV3-2) and TRBJ1-4; perhaps TRBD1 as D (5 bases). Germline V lookup: CDR1 LGHDT, CDR2 YNNKEL (reference sequence). The germline V and J ends were trimmed by 4 bases and 8 bases, with 14 bases remaining between them. This CDR3 has 14 residues. This chain's CDR3 is CASSLIRGSEKLFF. CDR3 DNA: TGTGCCAGCAGCCTAATTAGGGGAAGCGAAAAACTGTTTTTT.

The chain uses TRBV21-1 and TRBJ2-4. TRBV21-1 is a pseudogene segment. The CDR3 sequence is 15 residues long. CDR3 loop: CASSTVYLGLNIQYF. The CDR3 DNA is TGTGCCAGCAGCACGGTGTACCTGGGTTTGAACATTCAGTACTTC.

The chain recombines TRBV25-1 with TRBJ1-1, with a tentative D call TRBD1 (6 bases). The germline gives CDR1 MGHDK, CDR2 SYGVNS. V gave up 1 base and J gave up 0 bases, with 15 bases separating them. This CDR3 region has 17 residues. This CDR3 is CASSEWAGAKMNTEAFF. In nucleotides, the CDR3 is TGTGCCAGCAGTGAATGGGCAGGGGCGAAAATGAACACTGAAGCTTTCTTT.

The chain joins TRBV21-1 to TRBJ2-1; the tabulated D call, TRBD1, remains unverified against the DNA. TRBV21-1 is a listed pseudogene. The CDR3 spans 18 residues. CDR3 amino acids: CASSKRSLGTGFVGEQFF. The CDR3 nucleotides read TGTGCCAGCAGCAAAAGGAGTCTCGGGACAGGGTTTGTAGGTGAGCAGTTCTTC.

The J gene is TRBJ1-1, the V gene TRBV7-2; 8 bases agree with TRBD1. The CDR3 consists of 15 residues. Germline loops: CDR1 SGHTA, CDR2 FQGNSA. Trimming removed 5 bases from V and 4 bases from J; junction bases left unmatched: 9. CDR3 DNA sequence: TGTGCCAGCAGCCGCAGACAGGGGATGGGCACTGAAGCTTTCTTT. The encoded protein is CASSRRQGMGTEAFF.

Turning to this clone: Additional DNA sequences in this sample encode the identical CDR3. The rearrangement uses TRBV6-2 or TRBV6-3 and TRBJ1-4; D remains unclear. Trimming left V 2 bases short and J 3 bases short, with 4 bases between. The CDR3 runs 13 residues. CDR1 is MNHEY, CDR2 SVGEGT, per germline. The CDR3 DNA sequence: TGTGCCAGCAGTTACGGGTCTAATGAAAAACTGTTTTTT. Encoded protein: CASSYGSNEKLFF.

The rearrangement uses TRBV28 and TRBJ1-2, with D unresolved. Per the germline V gene, CDR1 is MDHEN and CDR2 is SYDVKM. The CDR3 contains 15 residues. Deletions cut 4 bases from V and 7 bases from J, with 19 bases between. The DNA of the CDR3 is TGTGCCAGCAGTTCGAGCCCCGGGGTTTTTGGTGGCTACACCTTC. It yields the protein CASSSSPGVFGGYTF.

CDR3 nucleotides: TGTGCCAGCACCTTCCTGGACAGGGGAAACACCATATATTTT. This sequence encodes CASTFLDRGNTIYF. The chain combines TRBV28 with TRBJ1-3; TRBD1 agrees at 7 bases. J gave up 4 bases and V 7 bases, and 7 bases lay outside the gene matches. Germline V gene sequence: CDR1 MDHEN, CDR2 SYDVKM. The CDR3 runs 14 residues.